The clone carrying this T cell receptor (beta chain) was seen only a few times. This record belongs to a study of cytomegalovirus exposure and HLA in healthy donors. This CDR3 spans 14 amino acids. CDR1 is SEHNR, CDR2 FQNEAQ, per germline (reference sequence). PCR employed 60 Vbeta and 13 Jbeta primers. The assay was immunoSEQ multiplex PCR, and TCRdb's table has in-frame clones only and misses some. This sample has about 120,000 clones; roughly 83% occur once, and the top ten carry 4% to 5.5%. The specimen sequenced was PBMCs. This chain joins TRBV7-9 and TRBJ2-5, with a tentative D call TRBD2 (5 bases). TRBJ2-7 matches the DNA end more closely, so the J call is doubtful. The sequence was collected from a man aged 25-40 years in good health and CMV-seropositive. CDR3 nucleotide sequence: TGTGCCAGCAGCTTAGTAGGGAGTTCCTACGAGCAGTACTTC. Translated: CASSLVGSSYEQYF.